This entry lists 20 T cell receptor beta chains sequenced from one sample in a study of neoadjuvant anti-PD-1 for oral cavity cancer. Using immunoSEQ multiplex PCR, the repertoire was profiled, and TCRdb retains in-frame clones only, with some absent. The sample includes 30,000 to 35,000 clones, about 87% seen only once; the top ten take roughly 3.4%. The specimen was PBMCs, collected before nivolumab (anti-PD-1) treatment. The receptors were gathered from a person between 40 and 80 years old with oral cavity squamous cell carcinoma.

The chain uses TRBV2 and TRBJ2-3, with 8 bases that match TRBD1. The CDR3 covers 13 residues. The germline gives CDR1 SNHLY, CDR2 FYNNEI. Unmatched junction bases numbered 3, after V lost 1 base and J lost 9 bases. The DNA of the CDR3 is TGTGCCAGCAGTGAAGAGCGGACAGGGACGCAGTATTTT. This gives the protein CASSEERTGTQYF.

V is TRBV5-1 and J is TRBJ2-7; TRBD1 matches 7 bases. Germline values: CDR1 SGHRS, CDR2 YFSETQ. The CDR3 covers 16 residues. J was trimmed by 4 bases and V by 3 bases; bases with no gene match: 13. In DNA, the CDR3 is TGCGCCAGCAGCTCAAGACCAGACAGGGTCCCTTACGAGCAGTACTTC. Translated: CASSSRPDRVPYEQYF.

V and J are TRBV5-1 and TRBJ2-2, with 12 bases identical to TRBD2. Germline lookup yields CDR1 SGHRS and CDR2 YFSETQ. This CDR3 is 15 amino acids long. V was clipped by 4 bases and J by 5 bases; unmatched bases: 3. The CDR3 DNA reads TGCGCCAGCAGCCCTAGCGGGGGGGCTACCGGGGAGCTGTTTTTT. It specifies CASSPSGGATGELFF.

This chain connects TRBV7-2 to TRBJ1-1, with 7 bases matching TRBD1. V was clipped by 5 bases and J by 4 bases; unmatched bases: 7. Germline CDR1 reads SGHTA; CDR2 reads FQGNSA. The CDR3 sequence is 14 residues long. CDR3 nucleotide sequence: TGTGCCAGCAGCCCGCGACAGGGAGGCACTGAAGCTTTCTTT. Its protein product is CASSPRQGGTEAFF.

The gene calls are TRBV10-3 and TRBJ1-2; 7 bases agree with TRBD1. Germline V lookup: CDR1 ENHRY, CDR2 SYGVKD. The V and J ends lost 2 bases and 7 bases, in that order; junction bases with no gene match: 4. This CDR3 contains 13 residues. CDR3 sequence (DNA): TGTGCCATCAGTGAGCGGGACAGTTCTGGCTACACCTTC. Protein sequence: CAISERDSSGYTF.

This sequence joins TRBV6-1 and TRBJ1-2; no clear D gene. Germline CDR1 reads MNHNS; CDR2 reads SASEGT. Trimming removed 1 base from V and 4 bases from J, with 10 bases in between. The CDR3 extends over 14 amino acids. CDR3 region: CASSEVIDTYGYTF. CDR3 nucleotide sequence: TGTGCCAGCAGTGAAGTAATAGACACCTATGGCTACACCTTC.

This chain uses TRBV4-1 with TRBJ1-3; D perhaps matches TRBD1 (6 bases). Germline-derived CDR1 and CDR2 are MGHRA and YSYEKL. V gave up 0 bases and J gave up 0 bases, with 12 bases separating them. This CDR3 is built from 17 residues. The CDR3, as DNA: TGCGCCAGCAGCCAAGAGTTTGGGGGCAGCTCTGGAAACACCATATATTTT. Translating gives CASSQEFGGSSGNTIYF.

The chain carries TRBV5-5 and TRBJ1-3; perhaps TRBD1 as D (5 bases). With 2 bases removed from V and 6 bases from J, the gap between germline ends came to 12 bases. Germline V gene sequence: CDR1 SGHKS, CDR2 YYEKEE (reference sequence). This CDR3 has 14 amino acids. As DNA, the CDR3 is TGTGCCAGCAGCTTAGACGATGGGGCAAACACCATATATTTT. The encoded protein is CASSLDDGANTIYF. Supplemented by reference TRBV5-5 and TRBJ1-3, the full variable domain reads DAGVTQSPTHLIKTRGQQVTLRCSPISGHKSVSWYQQVLGQGPQFIFQYYEKEERGRGNFPDRFSARQFPNYSSELNVNALLLGDSALYLCASSLDDGANTIYFGEGSWLTVV.

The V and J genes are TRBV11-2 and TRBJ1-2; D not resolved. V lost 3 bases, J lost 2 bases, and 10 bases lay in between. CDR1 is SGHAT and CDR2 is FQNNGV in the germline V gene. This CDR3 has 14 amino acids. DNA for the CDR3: TGTGCCAGCAGCTTGGAGCTGAGCAACTATGGCTACACCTTC. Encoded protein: CASSLELSNYGYTF.

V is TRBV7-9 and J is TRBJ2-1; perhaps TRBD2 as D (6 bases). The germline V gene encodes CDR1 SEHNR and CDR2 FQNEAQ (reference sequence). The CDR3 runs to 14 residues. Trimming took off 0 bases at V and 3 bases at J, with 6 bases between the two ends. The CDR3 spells CASSLAGGYNEQFF. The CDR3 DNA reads TGTGCCAGCAGCTTAGCGGGGGGCTACAATGAGCAGTTCTTC.

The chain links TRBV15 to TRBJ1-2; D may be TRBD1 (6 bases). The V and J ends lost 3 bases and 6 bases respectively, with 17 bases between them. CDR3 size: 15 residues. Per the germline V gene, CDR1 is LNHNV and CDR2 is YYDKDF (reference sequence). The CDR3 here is CATSRANRAPDGYTF. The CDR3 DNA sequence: TGTGCCACCAGCAGGGCAAACAGGGCGCCCGATGGCTACACCTTC.

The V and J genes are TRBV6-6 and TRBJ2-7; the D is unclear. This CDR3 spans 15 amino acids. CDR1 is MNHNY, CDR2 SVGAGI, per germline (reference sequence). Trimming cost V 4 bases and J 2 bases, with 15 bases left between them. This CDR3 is CASSSIRTDAYEQYF. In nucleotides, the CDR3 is TGTGCCAGCAGTTCTATACGTACGGATGCCTACGAGCAGTACTTC.

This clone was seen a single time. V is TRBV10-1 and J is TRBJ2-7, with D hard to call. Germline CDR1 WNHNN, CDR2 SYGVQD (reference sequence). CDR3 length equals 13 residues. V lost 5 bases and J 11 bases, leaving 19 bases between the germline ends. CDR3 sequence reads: CASSPPSSGVKYF. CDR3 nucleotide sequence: TGCGCCAGCAGTCCCCCTTCGTCAGGCGTCAAGTACTTC.

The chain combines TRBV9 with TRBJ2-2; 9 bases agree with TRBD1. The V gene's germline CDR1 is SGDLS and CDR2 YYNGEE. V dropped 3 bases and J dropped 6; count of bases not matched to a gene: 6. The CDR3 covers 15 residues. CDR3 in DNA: TGTGCCAGCAGCGCGTTACAGGGGGCGGCCGGGGAGCTGTTTTTT. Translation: CASSALQGAAGELFF. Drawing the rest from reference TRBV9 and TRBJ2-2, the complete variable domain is DSGVTQTPKHLITATGQRVTLRCSPRSGDLSVYWYQQSLDQGLQFLIQYYNGEERAKGNILERFSAQQFPDLHSELNLSSLELGDSALYFCASSALQGAAGELFFGEGSRLTVL.

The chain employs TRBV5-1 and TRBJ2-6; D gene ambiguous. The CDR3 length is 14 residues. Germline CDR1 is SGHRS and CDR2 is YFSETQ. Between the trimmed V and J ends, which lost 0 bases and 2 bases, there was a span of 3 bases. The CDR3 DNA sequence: TGCGCCAGCAGCTTGGAAACTGGGGCCAACGTCCTGACTTTC. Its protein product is CASSLETGANVLTF.

The CDR3, as DNA: TGCGCCAGCAGCTTGACAGGGTCTACATATGGCTACACCTTC. Protein product: CASSLTGSTYGYTF. The chain uses TRBV5-1 and TRBJ1-2; weak D call: TRBD1 (6 bases). The CDR3 consists of 14 residues. The V gene lost 1 base and the J gene lost 5 bases, with 12 bases spanning the gap. Germline CDR1 is SGHRS and CDR2 is YFSETQ.

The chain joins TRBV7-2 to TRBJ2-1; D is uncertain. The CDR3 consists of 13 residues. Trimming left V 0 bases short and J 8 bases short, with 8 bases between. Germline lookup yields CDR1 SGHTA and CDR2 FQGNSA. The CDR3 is CASSLAKGDEQFF. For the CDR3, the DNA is TGTGCCAGCAGCTTAGCAAAGGGCGATGAGCAGTTCTTC.

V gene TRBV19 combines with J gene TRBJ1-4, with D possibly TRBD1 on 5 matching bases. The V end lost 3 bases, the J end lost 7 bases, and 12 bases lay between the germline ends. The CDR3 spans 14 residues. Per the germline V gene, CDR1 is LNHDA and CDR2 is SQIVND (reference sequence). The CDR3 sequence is CASSMPRRGEKLFF. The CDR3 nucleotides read TGTGCCAGTAGTATGCCCAGGAGGGGTGAAAAACTGTTTTTT.

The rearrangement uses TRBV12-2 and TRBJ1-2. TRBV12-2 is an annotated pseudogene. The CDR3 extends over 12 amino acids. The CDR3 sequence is CASRSPYYGYTF. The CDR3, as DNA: TGTGCAAGTCGCTCACCTTACTATGGCTACACCTTC.

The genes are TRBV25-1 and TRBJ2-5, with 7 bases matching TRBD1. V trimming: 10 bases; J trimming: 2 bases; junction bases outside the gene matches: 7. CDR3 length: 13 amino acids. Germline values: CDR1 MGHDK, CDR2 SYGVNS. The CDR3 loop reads CATAGTVQETQYF. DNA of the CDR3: TGTGCCACCGCCGGGACAGTACAAGAGACCCAGTACTTC.